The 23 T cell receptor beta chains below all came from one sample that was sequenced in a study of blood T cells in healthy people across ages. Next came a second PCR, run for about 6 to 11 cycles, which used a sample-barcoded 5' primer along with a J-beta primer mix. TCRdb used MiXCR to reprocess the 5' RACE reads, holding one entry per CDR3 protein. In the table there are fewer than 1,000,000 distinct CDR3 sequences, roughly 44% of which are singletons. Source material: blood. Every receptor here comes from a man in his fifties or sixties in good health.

CDR3 DNA sequence: TGTGCCTGGGGGACAGGGGTAAATGAGCAGTTCTTC. Its protein is CAWGTGVNEQFF. The rearrangement uses TRBV30 and TRBJ2-1, with TRBD1 matching over 10 bases. V lost 5 bases and J lost 7; bases outside the gene matches: 2. Germline V lookup: CDR1 GTSNPN, CDR2 SVGIG (reference sequence). This CDR3 contains 12 residues.

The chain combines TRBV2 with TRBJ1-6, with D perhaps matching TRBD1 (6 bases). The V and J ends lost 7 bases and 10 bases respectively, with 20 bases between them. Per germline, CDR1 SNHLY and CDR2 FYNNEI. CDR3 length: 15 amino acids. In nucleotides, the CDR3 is TGTGCCAGCATTCAGGGGAGGACAGTTCGATCACCCCTCCACTTT. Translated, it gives CASIQGRTVRSPLHF.

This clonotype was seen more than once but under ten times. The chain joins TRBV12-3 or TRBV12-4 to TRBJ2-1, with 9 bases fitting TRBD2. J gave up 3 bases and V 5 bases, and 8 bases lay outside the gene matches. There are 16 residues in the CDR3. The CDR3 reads CASSTLAGVHYNEQFF. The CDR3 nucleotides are TGTGCCAGCAGTACCTTAGCGGGAGTCCACTACAATGAGCAGTTCTTC.

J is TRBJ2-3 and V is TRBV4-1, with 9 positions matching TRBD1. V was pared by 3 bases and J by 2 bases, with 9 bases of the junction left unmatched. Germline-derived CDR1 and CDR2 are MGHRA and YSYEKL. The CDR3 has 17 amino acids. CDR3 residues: CASSQEGTGSPTDTQYF. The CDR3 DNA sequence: TGCGCCAGCAGCCAGGAAGGGACAGGGAGCCCCACAGATACGCAGTATTTT.

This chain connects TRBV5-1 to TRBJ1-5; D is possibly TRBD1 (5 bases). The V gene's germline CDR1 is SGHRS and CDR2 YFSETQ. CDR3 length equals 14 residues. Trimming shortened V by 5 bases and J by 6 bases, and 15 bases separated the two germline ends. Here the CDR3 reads CASSPSGQGQPQHF. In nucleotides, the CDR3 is TGCGCCAGCAGTCCCTCGGGGCAGGGTCAGCCCCAGCATTTT.

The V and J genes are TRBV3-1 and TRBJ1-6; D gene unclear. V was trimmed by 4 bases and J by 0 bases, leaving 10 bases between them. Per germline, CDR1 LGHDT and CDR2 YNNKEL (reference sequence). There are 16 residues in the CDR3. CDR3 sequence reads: CASSLKASSYNSPLHF. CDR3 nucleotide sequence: TGTGCCAGCAGCCTCAAGGCGAGCTCCTATAATTCACCCCTCCACTTT.

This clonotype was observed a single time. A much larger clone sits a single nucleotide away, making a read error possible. CDR3 loop: CAVSDGTAYEQYF. CDR3 sequence (DNA): TGTGCCGTCAGTGACGGGACAGCTTACGAGCAGTACTTC. V and J are TRBV10-3 and TRBJ2-5; 7 nucleotides line up with TRBD1. The J call may be wrong; the DNA end is better matched by TRBJ2-7. The CDR3 length is 13 residues. Germline loops: CDR1 ENHRY, CDR2 SYGVKD.

The CDR3 reads CASSPAGASGGSSYNEQFF. In nucleotides, the CDR3 is TGCGCCAGCAGCCCTGCCGGGGCTAGCGGGGGGAGCTCCTACAATGAGCAGTTCTTC. This chain links TRBV4-1 with TRBJ2-1, with 11 bases lining up with TRBD2. This CDR3 contains 19 residues. With V trimmed by 4 bases and J by 0 bases, 11 bases remained unmatched. CDR1 and CDR2 (germline): MGHRA, YSYEKL.

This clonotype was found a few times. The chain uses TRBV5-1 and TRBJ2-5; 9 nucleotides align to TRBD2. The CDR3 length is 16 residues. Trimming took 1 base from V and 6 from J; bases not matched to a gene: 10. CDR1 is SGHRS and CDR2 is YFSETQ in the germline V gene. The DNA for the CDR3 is TGCGCCAGCAGCTTGAGGGCTAGCGGGGAAGTGAAGACCCAGTACTTC. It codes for CASSLRASGEVKTQYF.

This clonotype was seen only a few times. The CDR3 bases are TGTGCCAGTCCTGGAGGTGAGAGCCCGCGGGGGAACATTCAGTACTTC. It is translated as CASPGGESPRGNIQYF. The V call is TRBV19, the J call TRBJ2-4; 7 bases align to TRBD2. Germline-derived CDR1 and CDR2 are LNHDA and SQIVND (reference sequence). CDR3 length: 16 residues. Trimming took 8 bases from V and 7 from J; bases not matched to a gene: 17. The full variable domain, completed using reference TRBV19 and TRBJ2-4, is DGGITQSPKYLFRKEGQNVTLSCEQNLNHDAMYWYRQDPGQGLRLIYYSQIVNDFQKGDIAEGYSVSREKKESFPLTVTSAQKNPTAFYLCASPGGESPRGNIQYFGAGTRLSVL.

The CDR3 DNA reads TGTGCCAGCACCGAGGGAGGGAGGACCTATGGCTACACCTTC. The encoded protein is CASTEGGRTYGYTF. This chain links TRBV12-3 or TRBV12-4 with TRBJ1-2; D is ambiguous. The CDR3 runs to 14 residues. Trimming stripped 7 bases from V and 4 bases from J, with 16 bases between.

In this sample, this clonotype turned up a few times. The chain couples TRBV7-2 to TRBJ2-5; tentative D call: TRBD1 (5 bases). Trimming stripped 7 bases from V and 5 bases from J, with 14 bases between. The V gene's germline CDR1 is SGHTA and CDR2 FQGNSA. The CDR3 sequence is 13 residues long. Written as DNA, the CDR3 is TGTGCCAGCACCTTTGGGGCCCGGGAGACCCAGTACTTC. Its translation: CASTFGARETQYF.

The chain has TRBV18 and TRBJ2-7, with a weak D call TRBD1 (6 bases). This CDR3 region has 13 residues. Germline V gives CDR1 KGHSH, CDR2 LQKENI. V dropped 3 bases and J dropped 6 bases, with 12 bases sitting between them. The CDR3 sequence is CASSPPVGAEQYF. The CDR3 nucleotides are TGTGCCAGCTCACCCCCCGTGGGGGCCGAGCAGTACTTC.

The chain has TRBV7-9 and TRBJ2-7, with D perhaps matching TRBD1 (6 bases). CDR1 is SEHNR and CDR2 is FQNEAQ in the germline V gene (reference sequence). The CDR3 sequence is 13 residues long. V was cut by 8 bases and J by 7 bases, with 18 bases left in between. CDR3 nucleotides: TGTGCCAGCTCTAACAGGGATCCGGGTGAGCAGTACTTC. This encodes CASSNRDPGEQYF.

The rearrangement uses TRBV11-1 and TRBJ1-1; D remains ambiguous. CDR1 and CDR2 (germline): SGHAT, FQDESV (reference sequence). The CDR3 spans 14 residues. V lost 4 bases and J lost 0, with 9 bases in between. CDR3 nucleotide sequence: TGTGCCAGCAGCTACCAGATGGTGAACACTGAAGCTTTCTTT. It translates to CASSYQMVNTEAFF.

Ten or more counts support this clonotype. The CDR3 loop is CSVEGAGWYEQYF. The CDR3 DNA reads TGCAGCGTTGAAGGAGCAGGCTGGTACGAGCAGTACTTC. The rearrangement uses TRBV29-1 and TRBJ2-7; no reliable D call. The V gene lost 1 base and the J gene lost 4 bases, with 11 bases spanning the gap. Germline V lookup: CDR1 SQVTM, CDR2 ANQGSEA. The CDR3 has 13 residues.

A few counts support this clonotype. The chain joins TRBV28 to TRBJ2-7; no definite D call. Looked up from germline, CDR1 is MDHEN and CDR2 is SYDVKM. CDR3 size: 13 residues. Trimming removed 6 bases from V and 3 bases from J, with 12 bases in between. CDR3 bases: TGTGCCAGCAGACCCATGGGCGGCTACGAGCAGTACTTC. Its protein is CASRPMGGYEQYF.

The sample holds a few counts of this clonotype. The CDR3 DNA reads as TGCAGCGTTATGGGGGTCCGGAATGAGCAGTTCTTC. Translated: CSVMGVRNEQFF. The chain couples TRBV29-1 to TRBJ2-1, with D perhaps being TRBD1 or TRBD2 (5 bases each). Germline lookup yields CDR1 SQVTM and CDR2 ANQGSEA. Trimming left V 5 bases short and J 7 bases short, with 12 bases between. This CDR3 is 12 amino acids long.

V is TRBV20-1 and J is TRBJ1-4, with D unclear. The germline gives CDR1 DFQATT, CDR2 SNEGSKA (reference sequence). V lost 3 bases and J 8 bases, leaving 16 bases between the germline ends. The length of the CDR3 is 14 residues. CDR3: CSARPVLNWEKLFF. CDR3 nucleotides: TGCAGTGCTAGGCCCGTCCTGAACTGGGAAAAACTGTTTTTT.

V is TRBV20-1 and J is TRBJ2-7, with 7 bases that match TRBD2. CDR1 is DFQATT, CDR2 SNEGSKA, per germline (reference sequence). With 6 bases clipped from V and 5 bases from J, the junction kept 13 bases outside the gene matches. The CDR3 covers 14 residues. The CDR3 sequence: CSALGRRGDHEQYF. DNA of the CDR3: TGCAGTGCCTTAGGTCGACGGGGGGATCACGAGCAGTACTTC.

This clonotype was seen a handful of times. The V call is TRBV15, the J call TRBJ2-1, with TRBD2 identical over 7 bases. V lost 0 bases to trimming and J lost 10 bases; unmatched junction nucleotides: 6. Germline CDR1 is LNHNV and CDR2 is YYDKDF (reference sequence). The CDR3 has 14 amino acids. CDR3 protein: CATSRDFTSVEQFF. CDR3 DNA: TGTGCCACCAGCAGAGATTTTACTAGCGTGGAGCAGTTCTTC.

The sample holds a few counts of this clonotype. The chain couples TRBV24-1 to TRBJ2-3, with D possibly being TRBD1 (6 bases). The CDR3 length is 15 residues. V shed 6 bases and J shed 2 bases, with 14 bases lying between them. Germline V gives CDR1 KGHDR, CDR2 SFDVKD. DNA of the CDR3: TGTGCCACCAGTTCCATTCCAGGGGTCACAGATACGCAGTATTTT. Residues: CATSSIPGVTDTQYF.

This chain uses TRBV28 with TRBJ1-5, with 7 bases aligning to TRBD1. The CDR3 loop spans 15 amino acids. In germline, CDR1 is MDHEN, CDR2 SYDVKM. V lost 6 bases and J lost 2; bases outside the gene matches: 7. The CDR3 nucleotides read TGTGCCAGCAGATCGGAGGGGGCCGGCAATCAGCCCCAGCATTTT. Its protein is CASRSEGAGNQPQHF.